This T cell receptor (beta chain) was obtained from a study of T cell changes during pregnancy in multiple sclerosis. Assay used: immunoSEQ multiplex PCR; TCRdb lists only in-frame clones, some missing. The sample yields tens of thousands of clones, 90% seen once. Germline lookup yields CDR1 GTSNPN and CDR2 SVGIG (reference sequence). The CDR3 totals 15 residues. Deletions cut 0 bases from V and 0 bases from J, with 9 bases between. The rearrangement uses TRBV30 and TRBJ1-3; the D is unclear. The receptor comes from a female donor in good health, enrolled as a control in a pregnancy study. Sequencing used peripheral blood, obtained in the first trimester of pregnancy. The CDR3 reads CAWSVMRSSGNTIYF. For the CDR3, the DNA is TGTGCCTGGAGTGTAATGAGATCCTCTGGAAACACCATATATTTT.